This T cell receptor beta chain was obtained from a study of blood T cell repertoires in COVID-19. Background on the study: T cells, B-cell-depleted T cells, or PBMCs supplied cDNA or gDNA.

Trimming removed 2 bases at V and 8 bases at J, with 9 bases between. The CDR3 extends over 12 amino acids. Germline V gene sequence: CDR1 SGHAT, CDR2 FQNNGV. Sequencing was performed with immunoSEQ multiplex PCR; in TCRdb, only in-frame clones are kept and a portion is missing. There are 150,000 to 200,000 clones in the sample; around 83% occur only once, and 7% lies in the top ten. This receptor was obtained from a woman aged 80 or over in a cohort sampled during active or convalescent COVID-19. The chain joins TRBV11-2 to TRBJ1-2; D is uncertain. Source material: peripheral blood. For the CDR3, the DNA is TGTGCCAGCAGCTTAAAAGGGAGAGGCTACACCTTC. Protein sequence: CASSLKGRGYTF.